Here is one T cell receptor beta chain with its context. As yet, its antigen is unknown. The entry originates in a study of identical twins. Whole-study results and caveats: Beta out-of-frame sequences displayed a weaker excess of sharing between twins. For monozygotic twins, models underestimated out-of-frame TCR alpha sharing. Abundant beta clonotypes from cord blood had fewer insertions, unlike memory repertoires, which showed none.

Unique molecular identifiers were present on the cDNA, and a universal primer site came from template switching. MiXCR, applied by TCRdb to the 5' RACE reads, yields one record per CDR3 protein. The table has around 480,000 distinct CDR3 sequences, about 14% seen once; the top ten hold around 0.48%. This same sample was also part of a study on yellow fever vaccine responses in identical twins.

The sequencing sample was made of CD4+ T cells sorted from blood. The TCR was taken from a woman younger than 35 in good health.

This CDR3 is CSVRLAANTGELFF. CDR3 DNA: TGCAGCGTGCGACTAGCGGCGAACACCGGGGAGCTGTTTTTT. V gene TRBV29-1 combines with J gene TRBJ2-2; 9 bases line up with TRBD2. The CDR3 is 14 residues long. Germline lookup yields CDR1 SQVTM and CDR2 ANQGSEA. Trimming took 6 bases from V and 0 from J; bases not matched to a gene: 2.